This T cell receptor beta chain stems from a study of control samples from healthy donors and cancer patients. Trimming left V 6 bases short and J 4 bases short, with 11 bases between. The CDR3 is 13 amino acids. Germline CDR1 KGHDR, CDR2 SFDVKD. Assay: immunoSEQ multiplex PCR; the TCRdb copy retains only in-frame clones and omits some. The table includes more than 65,000 clones, over 65% detected once. The sequenced sample consisted of blood. The sequence came from a man aged 50 or older in good health. The chain uses TRBV24-1 and TRBJ1-1; D is possibly TRBD1 (5 bases). The DNA for the CDR3 is TGTGCCACCAGTTCTCAGGGATTCACTGAAGCTTTCTTT. Its protein is CATSSQGFTEAFF.